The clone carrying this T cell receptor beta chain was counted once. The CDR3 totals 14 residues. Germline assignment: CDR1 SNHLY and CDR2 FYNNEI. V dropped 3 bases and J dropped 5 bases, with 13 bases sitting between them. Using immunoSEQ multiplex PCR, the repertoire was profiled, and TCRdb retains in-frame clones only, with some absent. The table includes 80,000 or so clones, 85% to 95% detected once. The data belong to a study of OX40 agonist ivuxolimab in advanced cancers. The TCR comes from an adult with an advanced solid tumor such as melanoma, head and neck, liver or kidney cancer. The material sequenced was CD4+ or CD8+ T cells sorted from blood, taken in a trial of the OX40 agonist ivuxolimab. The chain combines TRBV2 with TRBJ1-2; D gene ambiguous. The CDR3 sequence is CASSDAMGLYGYTF. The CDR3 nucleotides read TGTGCCAGCAGTGACGCGATGGGATTATATGGCTACACCTTC.